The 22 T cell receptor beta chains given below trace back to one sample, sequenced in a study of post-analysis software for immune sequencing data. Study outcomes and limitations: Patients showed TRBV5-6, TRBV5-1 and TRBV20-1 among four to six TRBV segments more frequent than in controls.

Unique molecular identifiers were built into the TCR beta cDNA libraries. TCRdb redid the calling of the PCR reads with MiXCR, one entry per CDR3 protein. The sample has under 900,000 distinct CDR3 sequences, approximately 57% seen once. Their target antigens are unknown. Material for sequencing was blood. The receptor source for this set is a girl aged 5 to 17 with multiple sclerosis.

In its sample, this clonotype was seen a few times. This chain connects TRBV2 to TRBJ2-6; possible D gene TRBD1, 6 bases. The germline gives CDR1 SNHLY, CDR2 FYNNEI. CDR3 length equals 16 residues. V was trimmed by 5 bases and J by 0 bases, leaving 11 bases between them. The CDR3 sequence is CASSSGTRSGANVLTF. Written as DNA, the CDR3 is TGTGCCAGCAGTTCCGGGACACGCTCTGGGGCCAACGTCCTGACTTTC. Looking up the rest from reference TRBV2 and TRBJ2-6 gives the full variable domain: EPEVTQTPSHQVTQMGQEVILRCVPISNHLYFYWYRQILGQKVEFLVSFYNNEISEKSEIFDDQFSVERPDGSNFTLKIRSTKLEDSAMYFCASSSGTRSGANVLTFGAGSRLTVL.

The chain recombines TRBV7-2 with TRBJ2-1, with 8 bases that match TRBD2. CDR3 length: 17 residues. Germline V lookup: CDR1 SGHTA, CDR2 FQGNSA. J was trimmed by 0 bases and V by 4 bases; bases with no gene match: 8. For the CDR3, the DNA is TGTGCCAGCAGCTCACGGACTAGCCCGAGCTCCTACAATGAGCAGTTCTTC. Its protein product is CASSSRTSPSSYNEQFF.

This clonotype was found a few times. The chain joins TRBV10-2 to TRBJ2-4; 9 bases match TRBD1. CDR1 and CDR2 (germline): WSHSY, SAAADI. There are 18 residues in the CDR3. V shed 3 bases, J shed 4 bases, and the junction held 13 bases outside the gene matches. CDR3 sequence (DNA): TGCGCCAGCAGTGACCCCCCGAGCGGACAGGGGAAGAAAAACATTCAGTACTTC. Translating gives CASSDPPSGQGKKNIQYF.

The CDR3 region has the DNA TGTGCCAGCAGCTTGGCAGCGGGAGAGTCCTACGAGCAGTACTTC. It encodes CASSLAAGESYEQYF. The chain couples TRBV5-5 to TRBJ2-7; TRBD2 matches 8 bases. This CDR3 spans 15 amino acids. V shed 0 bases and J 1 base; nucleotides not matched to a gene: 3. Germline values: CDR1 SGHKS, CDR2 YYEKEE (reference sequence).

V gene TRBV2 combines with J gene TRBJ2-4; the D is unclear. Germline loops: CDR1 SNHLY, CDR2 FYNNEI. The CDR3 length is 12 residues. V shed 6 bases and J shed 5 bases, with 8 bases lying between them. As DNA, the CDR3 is TGTGCCAGCAGGACGGACGAAAACATTCAGTACTTC. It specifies CASRTDENIQYF.

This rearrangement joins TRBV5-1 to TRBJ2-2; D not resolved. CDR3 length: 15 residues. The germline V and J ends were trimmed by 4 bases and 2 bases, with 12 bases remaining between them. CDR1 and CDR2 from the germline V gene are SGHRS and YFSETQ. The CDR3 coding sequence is TGCGCCAGCAGCCAAGTCGCGACCAACACCGGGGAGCTGTTTTTT. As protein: CASSQVATNTGELFF.

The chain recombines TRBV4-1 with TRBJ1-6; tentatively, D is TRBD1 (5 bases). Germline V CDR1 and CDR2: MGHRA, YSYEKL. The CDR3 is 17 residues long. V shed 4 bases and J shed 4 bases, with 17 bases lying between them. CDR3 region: CASSREVGRGYNSPLHF. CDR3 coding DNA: TGCGCCAGCAGCCGAGAGGTGGGGCGGGGGTATAATTCACCCCTCCACTTT.

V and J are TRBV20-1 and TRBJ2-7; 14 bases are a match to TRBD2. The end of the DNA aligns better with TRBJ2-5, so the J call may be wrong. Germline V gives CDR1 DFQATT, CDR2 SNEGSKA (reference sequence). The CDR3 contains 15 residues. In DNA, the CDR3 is TGCAGTGCTAAAGGGACTAGCGGGGGCATTGGGACCCAGTACTTC. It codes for CSAKGTSGGIGTQYF.

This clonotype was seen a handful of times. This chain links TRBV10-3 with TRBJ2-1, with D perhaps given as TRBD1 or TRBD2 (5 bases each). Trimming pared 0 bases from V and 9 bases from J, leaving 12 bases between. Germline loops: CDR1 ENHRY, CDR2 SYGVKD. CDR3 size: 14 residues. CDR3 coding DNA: TGTGCCATCAGTGAGTCGAACTCGAGGGGTGAGCAGTTCTTC. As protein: CAISESNSRGEQFF.

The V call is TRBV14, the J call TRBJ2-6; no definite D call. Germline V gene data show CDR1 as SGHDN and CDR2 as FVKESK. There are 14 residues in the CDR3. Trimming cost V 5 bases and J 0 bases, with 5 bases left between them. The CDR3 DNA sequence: TGTGCCAGCAGCGAGATCTCTGGGGCCAACGTCCTGACTTTC. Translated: CASSEISGANVLTF.

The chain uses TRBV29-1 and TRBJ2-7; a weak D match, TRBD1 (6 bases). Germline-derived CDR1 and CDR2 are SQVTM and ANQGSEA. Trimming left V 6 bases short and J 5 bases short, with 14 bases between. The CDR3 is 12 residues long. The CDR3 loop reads CSVGASFHEQYF. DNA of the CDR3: TGCAGCGTGGGGGCTAGTTTCCACGAGCAGTACTTC.

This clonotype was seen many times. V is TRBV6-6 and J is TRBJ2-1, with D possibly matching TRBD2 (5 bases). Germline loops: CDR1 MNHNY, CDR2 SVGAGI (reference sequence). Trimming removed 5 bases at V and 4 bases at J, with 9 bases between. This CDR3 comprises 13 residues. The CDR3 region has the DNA TGTGCCAGCAGTACCGAGGGTTACAATGAGCAGTTCTTC. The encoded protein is CASSTEGYNEQFF.

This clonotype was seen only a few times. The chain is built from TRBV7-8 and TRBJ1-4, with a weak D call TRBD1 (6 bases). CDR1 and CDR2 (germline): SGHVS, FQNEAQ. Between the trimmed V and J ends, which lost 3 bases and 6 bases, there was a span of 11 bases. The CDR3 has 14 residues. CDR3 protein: CASSLERQDEKLFF. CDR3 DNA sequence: TGTGCCAGCAGCTTGGAGAGACAGGATGAAAAACTGTTTTTT. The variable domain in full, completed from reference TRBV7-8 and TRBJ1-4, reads GAGVSQSPRYKVAKRGQDVALRCDPISGHVSLFWYQQALGQGPEFLTYFQNEAQLDKSGLPSDRFFAERPEGSVSTLKIQRTQQEDSAVYLCASSLERQDEKLFFGSGTQLSVL.

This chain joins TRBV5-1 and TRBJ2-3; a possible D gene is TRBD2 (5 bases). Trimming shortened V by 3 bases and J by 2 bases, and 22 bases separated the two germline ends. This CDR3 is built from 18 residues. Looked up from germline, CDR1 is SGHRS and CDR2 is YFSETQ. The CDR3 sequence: CASSSGLIRSQNTDTQYF. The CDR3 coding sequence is TGCGCCAGCAGCTCTGGACTGATCAGATCACAGAACACAGATACGCAGTATTTT.

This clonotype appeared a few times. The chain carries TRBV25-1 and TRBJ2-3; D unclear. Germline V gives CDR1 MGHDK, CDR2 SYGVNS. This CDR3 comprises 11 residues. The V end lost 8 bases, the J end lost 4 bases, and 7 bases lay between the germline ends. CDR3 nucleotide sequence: TGTGCCAGCGGGCTCGCAGATACGCAGTATTTT. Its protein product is CASGLADTQYF.

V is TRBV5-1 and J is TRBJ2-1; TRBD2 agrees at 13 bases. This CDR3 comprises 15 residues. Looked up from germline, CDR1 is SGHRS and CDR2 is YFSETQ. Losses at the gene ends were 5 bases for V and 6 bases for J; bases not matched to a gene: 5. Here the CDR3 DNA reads TGCGCCAGCAGACCACTAGCGGGAGGGGCCAATGAGCAGTTCTTC. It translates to CASRPLAGGANEQFF.

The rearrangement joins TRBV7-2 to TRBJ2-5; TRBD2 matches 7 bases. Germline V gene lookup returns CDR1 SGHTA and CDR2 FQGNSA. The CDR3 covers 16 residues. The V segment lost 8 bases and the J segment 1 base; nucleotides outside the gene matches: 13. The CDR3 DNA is TGTGCCAGCTCCTCTGGGCTAGCGGCACTCCAAGAGACCCAGTACTTC. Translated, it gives CASSSGLAALQETQYF.

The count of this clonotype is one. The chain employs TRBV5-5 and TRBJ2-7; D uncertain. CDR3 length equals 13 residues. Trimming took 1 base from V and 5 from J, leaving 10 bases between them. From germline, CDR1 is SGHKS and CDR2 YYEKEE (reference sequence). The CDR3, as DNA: TGTGCCAGCAGCTTGTACCAGGCGGACGAGCAGTACTTC. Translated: CASSLYQADEQYF.

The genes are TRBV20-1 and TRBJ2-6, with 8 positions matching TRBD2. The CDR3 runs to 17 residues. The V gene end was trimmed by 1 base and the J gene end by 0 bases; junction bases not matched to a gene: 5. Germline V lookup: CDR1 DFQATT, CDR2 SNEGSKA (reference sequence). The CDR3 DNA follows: TGCAGTGCTAGAGGCCCCGGGACTAGCTCTGGGGCCAACGTCCTGACTTTC. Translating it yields CSARGPGTSSGANVLTF.

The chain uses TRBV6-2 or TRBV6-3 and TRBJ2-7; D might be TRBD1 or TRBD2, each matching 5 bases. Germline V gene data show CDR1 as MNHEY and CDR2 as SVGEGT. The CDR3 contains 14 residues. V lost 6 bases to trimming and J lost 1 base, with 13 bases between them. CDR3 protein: CASRGVTLSYEQYF. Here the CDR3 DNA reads TGTGCCAGCAGGGGGGTCACGCTATCCTACGAGCAGTACTTC.

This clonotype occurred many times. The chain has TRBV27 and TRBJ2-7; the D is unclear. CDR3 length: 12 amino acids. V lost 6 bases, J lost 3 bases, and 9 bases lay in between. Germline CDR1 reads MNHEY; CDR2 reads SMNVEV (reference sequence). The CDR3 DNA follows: TGTGCCAGCAGAGCCTTGGGCTACGAGCAGTACTTC. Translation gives CASRALGYEQYF.

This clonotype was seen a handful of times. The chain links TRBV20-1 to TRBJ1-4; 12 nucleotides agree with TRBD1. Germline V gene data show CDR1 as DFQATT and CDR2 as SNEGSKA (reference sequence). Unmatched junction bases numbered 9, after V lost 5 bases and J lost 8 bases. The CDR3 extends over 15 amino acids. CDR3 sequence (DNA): TGCAGTGCTTCGACCCCGGGACAGGGGGCAGAAAAACTGTTTTTT. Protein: CSASTPGQGAEKLFF.